This is a list of T cell receptor beta chains from one sample in a study of Graves' ophthalmopathy and Graves' hyperthyroidism. TCRdb passed the multiplex PCR reads through MiXCR, listing each CDR3 protein once. The table has 150,000 to 200,000 distinct CDR3 sequences, 30% to 45% seen once. The sample consisted of peripheral blood. The receptors derive from a man aged 25-45 years with Graves' ophthalmopathy. CDR3s include the opening cysteine and the closing phenylalanine or tryptophan. The order of the fields is D gene, clone size, J gene, V gene, CDR3 DNA, CDR3 protein. D genes are given only for firm matches. Clone size, where shown, is once, few, many, or a class for clones that have expanded.

D: NA
size: NA
J: TRBJ2-5
V: TRBV7-8
DNA: TGTGCCAGCAGCTCCGTGGGTCGAGGGAATCAAGAGACCCAGTACTTC
CDR3: CASSSVGRGNQETQYF

D: NA
size: many
J: TRBJ2-2
V: TRBV28
DNA: TGTGCCAGCAGTTTTCAATTTCCCGGGGAGCTGTTTTTT
CDR3: CASSFQFPGELFF

D: NA
size: many
J: TRBJ1-1
V: TRBV28
DNA: TGTGCCAGCAGCCGTATGGCGGGGAACACTGAAGCTTTCTTT
CDR3: CASSRMAGNTEAFF

D: TRBD1
size: many
J: TRBJ2-2
V: TRBV28
DNA: TGTGCCAGCAGTTTAACAGGGGTAGCCGGGGAGCTGTTTTTT
CDR3: CASSLTGVAGELFF

D: NA
size: many
J: TRBJ2-2
V: TRBV28
DNA: TGTGCCAGCACCCGCCATGGGACCGGGGAGCTGTTTTTT
CDR3: CASTRHGTGELFF

D: TRBD1
size: many
J: TRBJ2-4
V: TRBV4-1
DNA: TGCGCCAGCAGCCAAGGAGCGGCCACAGGGGCGAAAAACATTCAGTACTTC
CDR3: CASSQGAATGAKNIQYF

D: NA
size: many
J: TRBJ2-7
V: TRBV7-9
DNA: TGTGCCAGCAGCCCCGGGGAGGACGAGCAGTACTTC
CDR3: CASSPGEDEQYF

D: NA
size: NA
J: TRBJ2-7
V: TRBV27
DNA: TGTGCCAGCAGTTCGCCCTTAGGAAACTACGAGCAGTACTTC
CDR3: CASSSPLGNYEQYF

D: NA
size: NA
J: TRBJ2-5
V: TRBV10-3
DNA: TGTGCCATCAGTGAGTCGGGGTCGAGTAGCGCCGCCCAAGAGACCCAGTACTTC
CDR3: CAISESGSSSAAQETQYF

D: TRBD2
size: NA
J: TRBJ2-5
V: TRBV12-3/TRBV12-4
DNA: TGTGCCAGCAGACCACTAGCGGGAGCGGCAGAGACCCAGTACTTC
CDR3: CASRPLAGAAETQYF

D: NA
size: many
J: TRBJ2-7
V: TRBV30
DNA: TGTGCCTGGAGTGTGGGCAGAGCCTACGAGCAGTACTTC
CDR3: CAWSVGRAYEQYF